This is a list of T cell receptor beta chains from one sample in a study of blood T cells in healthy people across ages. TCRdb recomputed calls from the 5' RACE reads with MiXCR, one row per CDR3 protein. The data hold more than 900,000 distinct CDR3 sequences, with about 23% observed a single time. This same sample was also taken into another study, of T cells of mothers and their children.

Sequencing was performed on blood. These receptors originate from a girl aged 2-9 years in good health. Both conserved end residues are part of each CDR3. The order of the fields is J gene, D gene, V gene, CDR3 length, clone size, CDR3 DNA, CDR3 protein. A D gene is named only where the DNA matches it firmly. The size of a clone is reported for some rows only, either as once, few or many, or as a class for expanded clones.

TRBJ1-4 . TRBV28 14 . TGTGCCAGCAGTTTGATGGGGGGGAATGAAAAACTGTTTTTT CASSLMGGNEKLFF
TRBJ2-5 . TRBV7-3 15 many TGTGCCAGCAGCTTATACCCAGGGCCGGGAGAGACCCAGTACTTC CASSLYPGPGETQYF
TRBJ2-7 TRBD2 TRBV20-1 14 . TGCAGTGCTCCGGGGACTAGCGGACATTACGAGCAGTACTTC CSAPGTSGHYEQYF
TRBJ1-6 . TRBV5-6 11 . TGTGCCAGCAGCTCGGGATCACCCCTCCACTTT CASSSGSPLHF
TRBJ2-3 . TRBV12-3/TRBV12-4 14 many TGTGCCAGCACTACTAGTGTATCGACAGATACGCAGTATTTT CASTTSVSTDTQYF
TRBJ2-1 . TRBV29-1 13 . TGCAGCGTTAATGGTAGGAGTTTCAATGAGCAGTTCTTC CSVNGRSFNEQFF
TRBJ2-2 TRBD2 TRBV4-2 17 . TGTGCCAGCAGCCAAGATCATAACAGCGGGAGAGCCGGGGAGCTGTTTTTT CASSQDHNSGRAGELFF
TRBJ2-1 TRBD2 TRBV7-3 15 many TGCGCCAGCAGCTTGGGGGGGGGGAGTTACAATGAGCAGTTCTTC CASSLGGGSYNEQFF
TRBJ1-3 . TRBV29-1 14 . TGCAGCGCCTCCGGGGGACCTTCTGGAAACACCATATATTTT CSASGGPSGNTIYF
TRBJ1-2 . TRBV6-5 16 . TGTGCCAGCAGCCTCCTTTTTGGAACTTCTACGTATGGCTACACCTTC CASSLLFGTSTYGYTF
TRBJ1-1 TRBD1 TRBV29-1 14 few TGCAGCGTTGGAGGACAGGGGCCGGGAACTGAAGCTTTCTTT CSVGGQGPGTEAFF
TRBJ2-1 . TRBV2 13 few TGTGCCAGCAGTGACAAGCAATACAATGAGCAGTTCTTC CASSDKQYNEQFF
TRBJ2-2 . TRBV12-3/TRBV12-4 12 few TGTGCCAGCACGCGGAGCACCGGGGAGCTGTTTTTT CASTRSTGELFF
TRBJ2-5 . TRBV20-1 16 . TGCAGTGCTAGAGCCCCCGGCAGTCGGTTTTTAGAGACCCAGTACTTC CSARAPGSRFLETQYF
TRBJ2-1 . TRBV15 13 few TGTGCCACCAGCAGGGACTATTTCAATGAGCAGTTCTTC CATSRDYFNEQFF
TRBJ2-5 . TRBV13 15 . TGTGCCAGCAGCCTCAATAGGGGGTTGGAAGAGACCCAGTACTTC CASSLNRGLEETQYF
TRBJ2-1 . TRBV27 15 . TGTGCCAGCAGTTCCCTACTAGTTCGGGTCAATGAGCAGTTCTTC CASSSLLVRVNEQFF
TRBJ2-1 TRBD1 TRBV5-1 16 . TGCGCCAGCCGAAAGCCGACAGGGGAGAACTACAATGAGCAGTTCTTC CASRKPTGENYNEQFF
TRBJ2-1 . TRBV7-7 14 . TGTGCTAGCAGCTTAGAGGGAGCGTACGATGAGCAGTTCTTC CASSLEGAYDEQFF
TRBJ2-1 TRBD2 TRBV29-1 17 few TGCAGCGTTTTGGGAAACATGGGGAGGGGCTCCTACAATGAGCAGTTCTTC CSVLGNMGRGSYNEQFF
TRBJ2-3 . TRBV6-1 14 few TGTGCCAGCAGTGAACCAGGGGGGGTAGATACGCAGTATTTT CASSEPGGVDTQYF
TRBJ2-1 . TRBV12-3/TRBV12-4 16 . TGTGCCAGCAGTTTAAGCAGGGGGGCCGGGTACAATGAGCAGTTCTTC CASSLSRGAGYNEQFF
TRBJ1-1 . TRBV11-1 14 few TGTGCCAGCAGCTTCTCAGACCCGAACACTGAAGCTTTCTTT CASSFSDPNTEAFF
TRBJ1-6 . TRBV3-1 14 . TGTGCCAGCGGCGGGGCGTACTATAATTCACCCCTCCACTTT CASGGAYYNSPLHF
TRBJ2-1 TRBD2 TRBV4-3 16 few TGCGCCAGCAGCCAAGCTCTAGCGGGGGATTACTATGAGCAGTTCTTC CASSQALAGDYYEQFF
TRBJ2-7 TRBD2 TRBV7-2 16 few TGTGCCAGCAGCCCGTTTGGCGGGAGTTATAACAATGAGCAGTACTTC CASSPFGGSYNNEQYF
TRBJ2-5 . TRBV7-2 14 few TGTGCCAGCAGCTTAGACGGGGCTGGAGAGACCCAGCACTTC CASSLDGAGETQHF
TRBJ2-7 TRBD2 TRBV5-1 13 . TGCGCCAGCAGACTAGCGGGCCTCTACGAGCAGTACTTC CASRLAGLYEQYF
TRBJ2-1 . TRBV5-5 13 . TGTGCCAGCAGCTTGATACTGGTCAATGAGCAGTTCTTC CASSLILVNEQFF
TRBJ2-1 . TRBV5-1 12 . TGCGCCAGCAGCTGGAATTACAATGAGCAGTTCTTC CASSWNYNEQFF
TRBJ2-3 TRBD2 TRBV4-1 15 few TGCGCCAGCAGGGGGGCGAGCGGGGGGACAGATACGCAGTATTTT CASRGASGGTDTQYF
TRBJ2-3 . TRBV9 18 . TGTGCCAGCAGCCCCACCGAATCCTACGAAGTGTGGGGAGATACGCAGTATTTT CASSPTESYEVWGDTQYF
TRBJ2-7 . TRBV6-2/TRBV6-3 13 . TGTGCCAGCAATATCGATCCGGATAGAGTGCAGTACTTC CASNIDPDRVQYF
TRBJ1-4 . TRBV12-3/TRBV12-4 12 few TGTGCCAGCGGGGGTCCGGGTCAGAAACTGTTTTTT CASGGPGQKLFF
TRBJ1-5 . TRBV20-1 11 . TGCAGTGCTAGAGATTCCCAGACCCAGCATTTT CSARDSQTQHF
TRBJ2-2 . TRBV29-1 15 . TGCAGCGTTGAAGACGGACAGTCGAACACCGGGGAGCTGTTTTTT CSVEDGQSNTGELFF
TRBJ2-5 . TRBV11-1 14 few TGTGCCAGCAGCTTGGCGACGACGAGGGAGACCCAGTACTTC CASSLATTRETQYF
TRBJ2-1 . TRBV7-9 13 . TGTGCCAGCAGTCCGGCCTCCTACAATGAGCAGTTCTTC CASSPASYNEQFF
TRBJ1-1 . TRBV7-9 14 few TGTGCCAGCAGCTTACTCCAGGGGAACACTGAAGCTTTCTTT CASSLLQGNTEAFF
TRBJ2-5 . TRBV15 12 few TGTGCCACCAGCAGGGGCTCAGAGACCCAGTACTTC CATSRGSETQYF
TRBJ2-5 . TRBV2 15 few TGTGCCTGCAGTCCAGGGGGGCTCGGTGCGGAGACCCAGTACTTC CACSPGGLGAETQYF
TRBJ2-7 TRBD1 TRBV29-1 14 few TGCAGCGTGATGGGACAGCGGTCCTCCTACGAGCAGTACTTC CSVMGQRSSYEQYF
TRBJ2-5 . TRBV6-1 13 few TGTGCCAGCAGTGACGGGGCGGGCTTGGCCCAGTACTTC CASSDGAGLAQYF
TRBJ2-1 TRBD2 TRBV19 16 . TGTGCCAGTAGTATAGGTAAAAGCGGGAGGGCCAATGAGCAGTTCTTC CASSIGKSGRANEQFF
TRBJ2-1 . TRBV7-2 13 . TGTGCCAGCAGCTTCAACCAGGGAGATGAGCAGTTCTTC CASSFNQGDEQFF
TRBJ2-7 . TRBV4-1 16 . TGCGCCAGCAGCCAAGAGTCGCAGGGCTTATGGTACGAGCAGTACTTC CASSQESQGLWYEQYF
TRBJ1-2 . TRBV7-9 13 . TGTGCCAGCAGCTTACAGGGAACGGATGGCTACACCTTC CASSLQGTDGYTF
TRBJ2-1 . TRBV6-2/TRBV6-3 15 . TGTGCCAGCACCCAAACCCAGGGTCCAACAATGAGGCAGTTCTTC CASTQTQGPTMRQFF
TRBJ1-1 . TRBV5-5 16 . TGTGCCAGCAGCTTGTGGGGGTTTCAGGGATGGACTGAAGCTTTCTTT CASSLWGFQGWTEAFF
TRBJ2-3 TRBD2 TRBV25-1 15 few TGTGCCAGCAGCCCGGGACTATTTTCCACAGATACGCAGTATTTT CASSPGLFSTDTQYF
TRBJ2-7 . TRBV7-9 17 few TGTGCCAGCAGCTTATCCCGTTTCGGCGAACGGGGCCACGAGCAGTACTTC CASSLSRFGERGHEQYF
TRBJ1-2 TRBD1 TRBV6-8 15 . TGTGCCAGCAGTACGAGGACAGGGAGAAACTATGGCTACACCTTC CASSTRTGRNYGYTF
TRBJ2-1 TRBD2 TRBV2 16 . TGTGCCATCAGAAACCCACTAGCGGGAGGGTGCAATGAGCAGTTCTTC CAIRNPLAGGCNEQFF
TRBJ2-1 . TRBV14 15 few TGTGCCAGCAGCCCACTCCTCGGCTCCAGCAATGAGCAGTTCTTC CASSPLLGSSNEQFF
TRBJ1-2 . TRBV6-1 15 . TGTGCCAGCAGTGATAACCCGGGGGGCTCTCGTGGCTACACCTTC CASSDNPGGSRGYTF